The T cell receptor (beta chain) under discussion was sequenced for a study of blood T cell repertoires in COVID-19. Clones were read by immunoSEQ multiplex PCR, and TCRdb kept only the in-frame ones, dropping some. This table holds tens of thousands of clones, approximately 80% found once. V gave up 7 bases and J gave up 4 bases, with 16 bases separating them. The CDR3 length is 14 residues. Germline lookup yields CDR1 MDHEN and CDR2 SYDVKM. Sequenced: peripheral blood. This chain uses TRBV28 with TRBJ1-2; D unresolved. The TCR comes from a human donor with acute or convalescent COVID-19. The donor label of this sample is uncertain. DNA for the CDR3: TGTGCCAGCACCCCCGCCGGGGTTGGCTATGGCTACACCTTC. It codes for CASTPAGVGYGYTF.